A selection of T cell receptor beta chains follows, all from one sample in a study of cytomegalovirus exposure and HLA in healthy donors. Here immunoSEQ multiplex PCR was the method, and the copy in TCRdb shows in-frame clones only, minus some. The table records around 40,000 clones, 87% of them present only once. The specimen was PBMCs. The receptors here all came from a woman in her forties in good health and CMV-seropositive. Each CDR3 is given with its conserved first and last residue. The D gene is left open where the match is weak. Clone size is given for some rows only: seen once, a few or many times, or a class if the clone is expanded.

TRBJ2-3 | TRBV27 | . | . | TGTGCCAGCAGTTTATCCGGGGGGCTAACAGATACGCAGTATTTT | CASSLSGGLTDTQYF
TRBJ1-6 | TRBV6-5 | TRBD1 | . | TGTGCCAGCAGTTGGGGACAGCCCCTTAATTCACCCCTCCACTTT | CASSWGQPLNSPLHF
TRBJ2-3 | TRBV28 | TRBD1 | . | TGTGCCAGCAAAACGGGACAGGGAACAGATACGCAGTATTTT | CASKTGQGTDTQYF
TRBJ1-3 | TRBV6-1 | . | . | TGTGCCACCAAACGTGCAGGACTCTCTGGAAACACCATATATTTT | CATKRAGLSGNTIYF
TRBJ2-2 | TRBV7-6 | TRBD2 | . | TGTGCCAGCAGCTCCCCCCGGGACAGGCCGGGACTAGCGGGAGGCGGGGAGCTGTTTTTT | CASSSPRDRPGLAGGGELFF
TRBJ2-3 | TRBV19 | . | . | TGTGCCAGTAGTACCCAGGGCCGGACCGTGAATACGCAGTATTTT | CASSTQGRTVNTQYF
TRBJ2-3 | TRBV10-3 | . | . | TGTGCCATCGCGGCAGGGTCGGGCACAGATACGCAGTATTTT | CAIAAGSGTDTQYF
TRBJ1-3 | TRBV7-9 | TRBD1 | . | TGTTCCAGCAGCTCGAAACAGGGGAACACCATATATTTT | CSSSSKQGNTIYF
TRBJ2-2 | TRBV6-1 | TRBD2 | . | TGTGCCAGCAGTGCGGGACTAGCGGTCACCGGGGAGCTGTTTTTT | CASSAGLAVTGELFF
TRBJ2-3 | TRBV15 | TRBD1 | . | TGTGCCACCAGCAGAGGGGACAGGGGGTTTGTCACCCTTCCGGATACGCAGTATTTT | CATSRGDRGFVTLPDTQYF
TRBJ2-5 | TRBV5-1 | . | few | TGCGCCAGCAGCGCCGGGACTGGGGAAGAGACCCAGTACTTC | CASSAGTGEETQYF
TRBJ1-1 | TRBV28 | . | . | TGTGCCAGCAGACGAGGAGGTAATGCGAACACTGAAGCTTTCTTT | CASRRGGNANTEAFF
TRBJ2-1 | TRBV29-1 | . | . | TGCAGCTCGCCCAGCGGGTGGCCTTACAATGAGCAGTTCTTC | CSSPSGWPYNEQFF
TRBJ2-1 | TRBV20-1 | TRBD2 | . | TGCAGTGCTAGGTCGCCGGGGGGGCCTCTCTTC | CSARSPGGPLF
TRBJ1-1 | TRBV28 | . | . | TGTGCCAGCAGTCCCCTGACGGGGATGAACACTGAAGCTTTCTTT | CASSPLTGMNTEAFF
TRBJ1-2 | TRBV19 | TRBD1 | . | TGTGCCAGTAGTATAGTTTTAGGACAGGGCTATGGCTACACCTTC | CASSIVLGQGYGYTF
TRBJ2-5 | TRBV7-9 | TRBD1 | . | TGTGCCAGCAGCCCGAAAGACAGGGGCTCTGAGACCCAGTACTTC | CASSPKDRGSETQYF
TRBJ2-3 | TRBV10-3 | . | . | TGTGCCATCAGACGAGACTCAACCACAGATACGCAGTATTTT | CAIRRDSTTDTQYF
TRBJ1-4 | TRBV6-5 | . | . | TGTGCCAGCAGTAACACCCGGGACAAAGAAAAACTGTTTTTT | CASSNTRDKEKLFF
TRBJ1-1 | TRBV30 | . | . | TGTGCCCGTGGAGAGGGAGCTGAAGCTTTCTTT | CARGEGAEAFF
TRBJ1-1 | TRBV6-1 | . | . | TGTGCCAGCAGTGAATATAGACAGGTGCTGAACACTGAAGCTTTCTTT | CASSEYRQVLNTEAFF
TRBJ1-2 | TRBV28 | . | once | TGTGCCAGCAGCCAGAACTATGGCTACACCTTC | CASSQNYGYTF
TRBJ1-2 | TRBV19 | TRBD1 | . | TGTGCCAGTAGTACGGGACAGGGACTTTATGGCTACACCTTC | CASSTGQGLYGYTF
TRBJ1-3 | TRBV18 | . | . | TGTGCCAGCTCCGGGGGGACCTCTGGAAACACCATATATTTT | CASSGGTSGNTIYF
TRBJ2-7 | TRBV10-3 | TRBD1 | once | TGTGCCATCAGTCCGGGACAGACGTACGAGCAGTACTTC | CAISPGQTYEQYF
TRBJ2-1 | TRBV19 | TRBD2 | . | TGTGCCAGTAGTTCACCTAACTCCCTAGCGGGAGGCCGGTCGTTCTTC | CASSSPNSLAGGRSFF
TRBJ2-1 | TRBV4-2 | . | . | TGTGCCAGCAGTCCCCCTCTAGGCGTCGGTTACAATGAGCAGTTCTTC | CASSPPLGVGYNEQFF
TRBJ1-3 | TRBV19 | . | once | TGTGCCAGTAGGATCCCGGGTTCCGGAAACACCATATATTTT | CASRIPGSGNTIYF
TRBJ2-1 | TRBV15 | . | . | TGTGCCACCAGCATTCCTAAGTCTTACAATGAGCAGTTCTTC | CATSIPKSYNEQFF
TRBJ2-2 | TRBV2 | TRBD2 | . | TGTGCCAGCTCCCCGGGGCGGGGGGCGAACACCGGGGAGCTGTTTTTT | CASSPGRGANTGELFF
TRBJ1-2 | TRBV15 | . | few | TGTGCCACCAGCAGAGATTTTGGTTACGGGTATGGCTACACCTTC | CATSRDFGYGYGYTF
TRBJ2-1 | TRBV7-8 | . | . | TGTGCCAGCAGCTCCAGAGGGAGGGACATAATCCGCAATGAGCAGTTCTTC | CASSSRGRDIIRNEQFF
TRBJ2-1 | TRBV27 | TRBD2 | few | TGTGCCACTAGCGGCTCCTACAATGAGCAGTTCTTC | CATSGSYNEQFF
TRBJ1-5 | TRBV30 | . | . | TGTGCCTGGGCAGCCGGGTCAATACCTAATCAGCCCCAGCATTTT | CAWAAGSIPNQPQHF
TRBJ2-1 | TRBV4-1 | TRBD2 | . | TGCGCCAGCAGCCACGCTATAGGAGCGGGAGTTGGCAATGAGCAGTTCTTC | CASSHAIGAGVGNEQFF
TRBJ1-5 | TRBV27 | . | . | TGTGCCAGCAGTTTCGATGGGGCGAGCAATCAGCCCCAGCATTTT | CASSFDGASNQPQHF
TRBJ2-7 | TRBV6-6 | . | . | TGTGCCAGCAGTCCCGCCCGGGGGTTCTCCTACGAGCAGTACTTC | CASSPARGFSYEQYF
TRBJ1-2 | TRBV7-9 | . | once | TGTTCCAGCAGCCCGAACAGGGACAAAGCTAACTATGGCTACACCTTC | CSSSPNRDKANYGYTF
TRBJ1-5 | TRBV6-4 | . | . | TGTGCCAGCAGTGACCGATCGACTTCCTTCTATAGCAATCAGCCCCAGCATTTT | CASSDRSTSFYSNQPQHF
TRBJ1-2 | TRBV2 | . | . | TGTGCCAGCAGTGATCCCAGGGCTGGCTACACCTTC | CASSDPRAGYTF